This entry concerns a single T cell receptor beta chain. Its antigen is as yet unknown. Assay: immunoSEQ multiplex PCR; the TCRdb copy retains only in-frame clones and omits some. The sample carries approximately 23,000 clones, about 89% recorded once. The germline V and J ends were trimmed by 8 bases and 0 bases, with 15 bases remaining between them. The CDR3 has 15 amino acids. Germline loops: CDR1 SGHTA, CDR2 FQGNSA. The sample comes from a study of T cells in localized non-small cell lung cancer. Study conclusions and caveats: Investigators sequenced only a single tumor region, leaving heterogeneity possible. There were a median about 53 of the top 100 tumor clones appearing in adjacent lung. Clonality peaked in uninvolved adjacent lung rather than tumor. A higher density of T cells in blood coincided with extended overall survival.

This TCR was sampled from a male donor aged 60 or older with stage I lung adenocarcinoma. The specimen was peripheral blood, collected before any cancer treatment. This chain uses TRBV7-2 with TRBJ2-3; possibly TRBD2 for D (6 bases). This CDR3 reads CASGGIYSSTDTQYF. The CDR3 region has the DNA TGTGCCAGCGGGGGGATCTACTCGAGCACAGATACGCAGTATTTT.